The sequence of this T cell receptor (beta chain) was determined in a study of T cells in Graves' hyperthyroidism and ophthalmopathy. Individuals with ophthalmopathy presented a Clinical Activity Score of at least 3, a NOSPECS grade of at least 4 and a duration under 3 months. Clinical symptoms, serum thyroxine and TRAb, thyroid ultrasound and orbital computed tomography together formed the diagnostic basis. TCR beta CDR3 sequences were amplified from RNA transcripts. The study used the HTBI primer set for a first-round RT-PCR of the TCR CDR3. TCRdb re-called the multiplex PCR reads with MiXCR, one entry per CDR3 protein. The sample lists approximately 600,000 distinct CDR3 sequences, roughly 20% occurring once. Study findings and constraints: Through a model of 13 V-J features, ophthalmopathy was separated from stable hyperthyroidism. The model made its ophthalmopathy prediction, and onset followed a median roughly 6.5 months later.

About this clonotype: Its antigen is not identified.

The CDR3 has 12 residues. V was cut by 5 bases and J by 4 bases, with 8 bases left in between. Germline values: CDR1 KGHSH, CDR2 LQKENI. The TCR comes from a man aged 30 to 39 with Graves' ophthalmopathy. The chain recombines TRBV18 with TRBJ2-5, with a tentative D call TRBD1 (5 bases). Material for sequencing was blood. This chain's CDR3 is CASSVDRETQYF. The CDR3 DNA follows: TGTGCCAGCTCAGTCGACAGAGAGACCCAGTACTTC.